These 26 T cell receptor beta chains were all obtained from the same sample, sequenced in a study of blood T cell repertoires in COVID-19. TCRdb keeps only in-frame clones here, not all; method: immunoSEQ multiplex PCR. The table includes approximately 490,000 clones, approximately 90% detected once. Sequencing used PBMCs or T cells enriched from blood (not recorded which). The receptors here all came from a woman aged 18-29 years who had recovered from COVID-19.

The rearrangement uses TRBV4-1 and TRBJ2-5, with 9 bases identical to TRBD2. Trimming removed 3 bases from V and 1 base from J; junction bases left unmatched: 3. CDR1 is MGHRA, CDR2 YSYEKL, per germline. CDR3 length equals 15 residues. The CDR3 DNA sequence: TGCGCCAGCAGCCAGGGACTAGCCGCCCAAGAGACCCAGTACTTC. This gives the protein CASSQGLAAQETQYF.

The CDR3 here is CASSHGQGRRYGYTF. Here the CDR3 DNA reads TGCGCCAGCAGCCATGGACAGGGGCGACGCTATGGCTACACCTTC. This rearrangement joins TRBV4-1 to TRBJ1-2, with TRBD1 matching over 9 bases. CDR3 length equals 15 residues. Germline V lookup: CDR1 MGHRA, CDR2 YSYEKL. With 3 bases clipped from V and 4 bases from J, the junction kept 6 bases outside the gene matches.

V is TRBV2 and J is TRBJ2-2; D perhaps matches TRBD1 (5 bases). CDR3 length equals 14 residues. The V and J ends lost 8 bases and 0 bases respectively, with 10 bases between them. The germline V gene encodes CDR1 SNHLY and CDR2 FYNNEI. The CDR3 region is CASRKGTNTGELFF. CDR3 sequence (DNA): TGTGCCAGCCGCAAGGGGACGAACACCGGGGAGCTGTTTTTT.

The chain recombines TRBV4-1 with TRBJ2-7; TRBD2 is a possible D gene (5 bases). This CDR3 contains 18 residues. V was pared by 1 base and J by 0 bases, with 19 bases between. The germline V gene encodes CDR1 MGHRA and CDR2 YSYEKL. The DNA of the CDR3 is TGCGCCAGCAGCCAAGTAGTGAGGGCGGCTACGAGCTCCTACGAGCAGTACTTC. Translating it yields CASSQVVRAATSSYEQYF.

The rearrangement joins TRBV5-1 to TRBJ2-5; 13 nucleotides align to TRBD2. The CDR3 length is 16 residues. Germline trimming cut 4 bases from V and 5 bases from J; bases unmatched to any gene: 8. CDR1 SGHRS and CDR2 YFSETQ come from the germline V gene. CDR3 bases: TGCGCCAGCAGCCCCTTTACTAGCGGGGGGGCTGAGACCCAGTACTTC. Its protein product is CASSPFTSGGAETQYF.

The chain uses TRBV5-4 and TRBJ2-2; 15 positions match TRBD2. The V and J ends lost 4 bases and 5 bases, in that order; junction bases with no gene match: 3. Per germline, CDR1 SGHNT and CDR2 YYREEE (reference sequence). The length of the CDR3 is 16 residues. The DNA of the CDR3 is TGTGCCAGCAGCAACGGACTAGCGGGGGGGACCGGGGAGCTGTTTTTT. Translated, it gives CASSNGLAGGTGELFF.

The V and J genes are TRBV5-8 and TRBJ1-1, with no clear D. Germline assignment: CDR1 SGHTS and CDR2 YDEGEE. Between the trimmed V and J ends, which lost 0 bases and 3 bases, there was a span of 9 bases. CDR3 length: 14 amino acids. CDR3 loop: CASSLVGGYTEAFF. Written as DNA, the CDR3 is TGTGCCAGCAGCTTGGTCGGCGGGTACACTGAAGCTTTCTTT.

V gene TRBV19 combines with J gene TRBJ2-1, with D unclear. Trimming cost V 3 bases and J 7 bases, with 7 bases left between them. The CDR3 runs 12 residues. Germline V gene sequence: CDR1 LNHDA, CDR2 SQIVND (reference sequence). CDR3: CASSMVENEQFF. DNA of the CDR3: TGTGCCAGTAGTATGGTGGAGAATGAGCAGTTCTTC.

This chain links TRBV5-5 with TRBJ1-1, with a possible D match to TRBD1 (5 bases). Deletions cut 0 bases from V and 6 bases from J, with 12 bases between. The CDR3 runs to 14 residues. Per germline, CDR1 SGHKS and CDR2 YYEKEE (reference sequence). CDR3 coding DNA: TGTGCCAGCAGCTTGGCAGGGCTTGGGTCTGAAGCTTTCTTT. Translation: CASSLAGLGSEAFF.

The chain links TRBV13 to TRBJ1-6; 8 nucleotides match TRBD1. The CDR3 totals 15 residues. Germline V lookup: CDR1 PRHDT, CDR2 FYEKMQ (reference sequence). The V and J ends lost 5 bases and 7 bases, in that order; junction bases with no gene match: 7. CDR3 residues: CASSPGGAANSPLHF. Written as DNA, the CDR3 is TGTGCCAGCAGCCCAGGGGGCGCCGCCAATTCACCCCTCCACTTT.

The chain combines TRBV7-9 with TRBJ1-1; D gene uncertain. The germline CDR1 and CDR2 sequences are SEHNR and FQNEAQ (reference sequence). V lost 1 base, J lost 8 bases, and 11 bases lay in between. This CDR3 comprises 13 residues. The CDR3 sequence is CASSLDGLREAFF. CDR3 DNA sequence: TGTGCCAGCAGCTTAGACGGACTTAGGGAAGCTTTCTTT.

This clone appeared a single time. The chain joins TRBV11-2 to TRBJ2-1; D might be TRBD2 (5 bases). The CDR3 length is 14 residues. Looked up from germline, CDR1 is SGHAT and CDR2 is FQNNGV. V was shortened by 6 bases and J by 10 bases, with 19 bases between the two germline ends. The CDR3 is CASSRGSNGVEQFF. For the CDR3, the DNA is TGTGCCAGCAGTCGGGGTAGCAATGGGGTGGAGCAGTTCTTC.

This chain joins TRBV11-2 and TRBJ1-4; 8 nucleotides agree with TRBD1. Per the germline V gene, CDR1 is SGHAT and CDR2 is FQNNGV. The V and J ends lost 2 bases and 5 bases, in that order; junction bases with no gene match: 1. CDR3 length: 14 residues. CDR3: CASSLTGGNEKLFF. DNA for the CDR3: TGTGCCAGCAGCTTAACAGGGGGGAATGAAAAACTGTTTTTT.

The chain carries TRBV9 and TRBJ1-2; TRBD1 is a possible D gene (6 bases). V was cut by 1 base and J by 2 bases, with 6 bases left in between. CDR1 is SGDLS, CDR2 YYNGEE, per germline. The CDR3 has 13 amino acids. Written as DNA, the CDR3 is TGTGCCAGCAGCGTACAGGGGAACTATGGCTACACCTTC. Translation: CASSVQGNYGYTF.

V gene TRBV28 combines with J gene TRBJ1-2, with 7 nucleotides matching TRBD1. From germline, CDR1 is MDHEN and CDR2 SYDVKM. This CDR3 comprises 12 residues. V lost 5 bases and J lost 8; bases outside the gene matches: 5. CDR3: CASSPRQGGYTF. Here the CDR3 DNA reads TGTGCCAGCAGTCCCAGACAGGGAGGCTACACCTTC.

Concerning this clone: This may arise from a read error, as a much more abundant clone is one base away. This CDR3 is CASTFTGGTEAFF. CDR3 DNA: TGTGCCAGCACCTTCACAGGGGGCACTGAAGCTTTCTTT. The rearrangement uses TRBV3-1 (or the pseudogene TRBV3-2) and TRBJ1-1; 8 nucleotides line up with TRBD1. V shed 7 bases and J 4 bases; nucleotides not matched to a gene: 5. The CDR3 is 13 amino acids. Germline-derived CDR1 and CDR2 are LGHDT and YNNKEL (reference sequence).

A few counts support this clone. This chain uses TRBV7-9 with TRBJ2-7; 8 bases fit TRBD2. V lost 3 bases, J lost 0 bases, and 7 bases stayed unmatched. The CDR3 spans 16 residues. Looked up from germline, CDR1 is SEHNR and CDR2 is FQNEAQ (reference sequence). The CDR3 bases are TGTGCCAGCAGCTTCTCCATAGCGGGGAGCTCCTACGAGCAGTACTTC. It encodes CASSFSIAGSSYEQYF.

This clone appeared once. The chain joins TRBV5-4 to TRBJ1-6; D is unresolved. The CDR3 loop spans 17 amino acids. V was trimmed by 0 bases and J by 10 bases, leaving 20 bases between them. Germline values: CDR1 SGHNT, CDR2 YYREEE (reference sequence). The CDR3 spells CASSLVVARDVDSPLHF. CDR3 nucleotide sequence: TGTGCCAGCAGCTTGGTGGTAGCTCGGGATGTCGACTCACCCCTCCACTTT.

Here the CDR3 reads CASSLFGGDYSGANVLTF. CDR3 in DNA: TGTGCCAGCAGCTTATTTGGGGGCGATTACTCTGGGGCCAACGTCCTGACTTTC. The rearrangement uses TRBV7-3 and TRBJ2-6; D is perhaps TRBD1 (6 bases). Germline V gene sequence: CDR1 SGHTA, CDR2 FQGTGA. This CDR3 is built from 18 residues. V lost 2 bases and J 0 bases, leaving 14 bases between the germline ends. The full variable domain, rest sourced from reference TRBV7-3 and TRBJ2-6, is GAGVSQTPSNKVTEKGKYVELRCDPISGHTALYWYRQSLGQGPEFLIYFQGTGAADDSGLPNDRFFAVRPEGSVSTLKIQRTERGDSAVYLCASSLFGGDYSGANVLTFGAGSRLTVL.

In the case of this clone: The identical CDR3 is also encoded by other nucleotide sequences in the sample. The chain combines TRBV9 with TRBJ1-5, with no clear D. With 0 bases removed from V and 2 bases from J, the gap between germline ends came to 6 bases. The CDR3 loop spans 14 amino acids. Germline CDR1 SGDLS, CDR2 YYNGEE. CDR3 DNA sequence: TGTGCCAGCAGCGTAGACGGGGGCAATCAGCCCCAGCATTTT. As protein: CASSVDGGNQPQHF.

This chain uses TRBV3-1 (or the pseudogene TRBV3-2) with TRBJ2-5; D is possibly TRBD1 (6 bases). This CDR3 comprises 16 residues. In germline, CDR1 is LGHDT, CDR2 YNNKEL (reference sequence). V lost 4 bases, J lost 2 bases, and 17 bases lay in between. For the CDR3, the DNA is TGTGCCAGCAGCCCAGGGGCCCAACTACGTCAAGAGACCCAGTACTTC. This translates into CASSPGAQLRQETQYF.

The chain links TRBV5-1 to TRBJ1-2, with D possibly being TRBD1 (6 bases). Germline V gene sequence: CDR1 SGHRS, CDR2 YFSETQ. The V end lost 4 bases, the J end lost 8 bases, and 15 bases lay between the germline ends. The CDR3 consists of 13 residues. CDR3 coding DNA: TGCGCCAGCAGCCTCACAGGGAACATCGGCTACACCTTC. This gives the protein CASSLTGNIGYTF.

V gene TRBV5-5 combines with J gene TRBJ1-1; D gene unclear. Trimming took off 3 bases at V and 4 bases at J, with 13 bases between the two ends. Germline lookup yields CDR1 SGHKS and CDR2 YYEKEE (reference sequence). The CDR3 is made up of 14 amino acids. In DNA, the CDR3 is TGTGCCAGCAGCTCGACACTCATCCCCACTGAAGCTTTCTTT. Translating gives CASSSTLIPTEAFF. Variable domain in full (rest from reference TRBV5-5 and TRBJ1-1): DAGVTQSPTHLIKTRGQQVTLRCSPISGHKSVSWYQQVLGQGPQFIFQYYEKEERGRGNFPDRFSARQFPNYSSELNVNALLLGDSALYLCASSSTLIPTEAFFGQGTRLTVV.

On this clone: A read error may produce the germline difference seen at one junction end. The chain couples TRBV28 to TRBJ2-1; the match to TRBD1 covers 8 bases. The length of the CDR3 is 11 residues. Germline lookup yields CDR1 MDHEN and CDR2 SYDVKM. CDR3 DNA: TGTGCCAGCAGCCTACCGGGACAGGCAGTCTTC. This encodes CASSLPGQAVF.

This clone was seen a single time. The chain recombines TRBV5-1 with TRBJ2-7; 7 bases map to TRBD1. The germline V gene has CDR1 SGHRS and CDR2 YFSETQ. The CDR3 length is 15 residues. The trim removed 0 bases at V and 3 bases at J, leaving 6 bases unmatched. The CDR3 coding sequence is TGCGCCAGCAGCTTGGGAGACAGGGATTACTACGAGCAGTACTTC. Translating gives CASSLGDRDYYEQYF.

This chain joins TRBV4-2 and TRBJ2-5; 8 bases fit TRBD1. The V gene end was trimmed by 3 bases and the J gene end by 10 bases; junction bases not matched to a gene: 16. This CDR3 contains 16 residues. CDR1 and CDR2 from the germline V gene are LGHNA and YNFKEQ. The CDR3 here is CASSQIKQGGPGDQYF. In DNA form, the CDR3 reads TGTGCCAGCAGCCAGATTAAACAGGGGGGACCCGGGGACCAGTACTTC.